The 8 T cell receptor beta chains listed next were all sequenced from one sample in a study of blood T cells in healthy people across ages. Alongside a J-beta primer mix, a sample-barcoded 5' primer served in a second PCR lasting roughly 6 to 11 cycles. One entry per CDR3 protein results from TCRdb running MiXCR on the 5' RACE reads. There are about 1.4 million distinct CDR3 sequences in the sample; almost 60% occur only once, and 6.7% lies in the top ten. The specimen sequenced was blood. These receptors all stem from a man aged 18 to 35 in good health.

The J gene is TRBJ2-1, the V gene TRBV5-1; 7 nucleotides agree with TRBD1. The V segment lost 4 bases and the J segment 9 bases; nucleotides outside the gene matches: 7. The germline CDR1 and CDR2 sequences are SGHRS and YFSETQ. The CDR3 extends over 13 amino acids. The CDR3 DNA reads TGCGCCAGCAGCGACACAGGGGTCGGTGAGCAGTTCTTC. Amino acids: CASSDTGVGEQFF.

This clonotype was seen a few times. The V call is TRBV5-1, the J call TRBJ2-3, with 10 bases identical to TRBD1. Germline lookup yields CDR1 SGHRS and CDR2 YFSETQ. This CDR3 has 15 residues. V shed 5 bases, J shed 5 bases, and the junction held 8 bases outside the gene matches. CDR3 loop: CASRRTGQGLDTQYF. DNA for the CDR3: TGCGCCAGCAGAAGAACGGGACAGGGGTTAGATACGCAGTATTTT.

On this clonotype: At one end, the junction sequence differs from germline, possibly due to a read error. The chain combines TRBV29-1 with TRBJ2-6; a possible D gene is TRBD2 (6 bases). Germline V gene lookup returns CDR1 SQVTM and CDR2 ANQGSEA. CDR3 length: 14 residues. CDR3 protein: CNVDSGAGANVLTF. The CDR3 nucleotides read TGCAACGTTGACTCGGGGGCTGGGGCCAACGTCCTGACTTTC.

The chain links TRBV15 to TRBJ2-3; TRBD2 is a possible D gene (6 bases). Germline V gene sequence: CDR1 LNHNV, CDR2 YYDKDF (reference sequence). V was clipped by 4 bases and J by 4 bases, with 18 bases between them. This CDR3 contains 16 residues. The CDR3 here is CATSTQSGTAADTQYF. The CDR3, as DNA: TGTGCCACCAGCACCCAATCCGGGACTGCGGCAGATACGCAGTATTTT.

This rearrangement joins TRBV12-3 or TRBV12-4 to TRBJ1-1; D gene unclear. This CDR3 has 14 residues. V lost 3 bases and J lost 1, with 9 bases in between. CDR3 sequence reads: CASSFAAPNTEAFF. The CDR3 bases are TGTGCCAGCAGTTTCGCAGCACCGAACACTGAAGCTTTCTTT.

In this sample, this clonotype turned up a few times. The V and J genes are TRBV7-6 and TRBJ2-4; 8 nucleotides align to TRBD1. The J call may be wrong; the DNA end is better matched by TRBJ2-7. CDR1 is SGHVS, CDR2 FNYEAQ, per germline. The CDR3 consists of 15 residues. CDR3 nucleotides: TGTGCCAGCAGCCCACAGGGGGGACATCATCACGAGCAGTACTTC. Translating gives CASSPQGGHHHEQYF.

The chain couples TRBV6-1 to TRBJ2-7; D uncertain. The CDR3 contains 13 residues. CDR1 and CDR2 (germline): MNHNS, SASEGT. V lost 6 bases, J lost 5 bases, and 14 bases lay in between. The CDR3 DNA sequence: TGTGCCAGCAGCCGACGGGTCCAAGACGAGCAGTACTTC. It is translated as CASSRRVQDEQYF.

This clonotype was detected many times. V usage is TRBV12-3 or TRBV12-4 and J usage is TRBJ2-7; D gene uncertain. V was pared by 6 bases and J by 3 bases, with 9 bases between. This CDR3 is built from 12 residues. The DNA of the CDR3 is TGTGCCAGCAGCTTAAACCGCTACGAGCAGTACTTC. Translating gives CASSLNRYEQYF.